This T cell receptor beta chain was recorded in a study of T-cell memory formation after mild COVID-19. Across the study: Clusters of TCRs were largely donor specific. Study-wide results and limits: Mainly in CM and EM were contracting CD4+ clones; CD8+ were in EMRA.

This CDR3 has 15 residues. Trimming at V came to 6 bases and at J to 4 bases, leaving 8 bases not matched to a gene. The germline CDR1 and CDR2 sequences are SGDLS and YYNGEE. TCRdb re-called the 5' RACE reads with MiXCR, one entry per CDR3 protein. The repertoire has 200,000 to 250,000 distinct CDR3 sequences, over 9% of them found once; the top ten carry 20% to 25%. For this clonotype: Its antigen is undetermined.

Material for sequencing was PBMCs or a T cell subset sorted from them (not recorded which). This sequence was found in a man in his late teens or twenties who had mild COVID-19 (a few samples of this study predate the infection). Cell type and time point are not known. The rearrangement links TRBV9 to TRBJ1-5, with 9 bases identical to TRBD1. CDR3 sequence: CASNPTGGLNQPQHF. The CDR3 bases are TGTGCCAGCAACCCTACAGGGGGCTTAAATCAGCCCCAGCATTTT.